This TCR beta chain originates from a study of human T cells and chemical hapten exposure. MiXCR, run by TCRdb on the RACE reads, gives a single entry per CDR3 protein. The data hold 130,000 or so distinct CDR3 sequences, with more than 7.5% observed a single time. Time point noted: healthy volunteer bleed at 2 weeks. It was unfractionated whole blood from which total RNA was extracted. Germline CDR1 SGHAT, CDR2 FQNNGV. V lost 3 bases and J lost 2, with 8 bases in between. The CDR3 totals 13 residues. The sample taken for sequencing was whole blood. V is TRBV11-2 and J is TRBJ2-7, with D perhaps assigned TRBD1 or TRBD2 (5 bases each). This receptor was obtained from a male donor in good health. Some clones in this sample may be carry-over from other donors' samples. CDR3 amino acids: CASSFEGPYEQYF. In DNA form, the CDR3 reads TGTGCCAGCAGCTTTGAGGGGCCCTACGAGCAGTACTTC. The full variable domain, with the rest looked up from reference TRBV11-2 and TRBJ2-7, is EAGVAQSPRYKIIEKRQSVAFWCNPISGHATLYWYQQILGQGPKLLIQFQNNGVVDDSQLPKDRFSAERLKGVDSTLKIQPAKLEDSAVYLCASSFEGPYEQYFGPGTRLTVT.